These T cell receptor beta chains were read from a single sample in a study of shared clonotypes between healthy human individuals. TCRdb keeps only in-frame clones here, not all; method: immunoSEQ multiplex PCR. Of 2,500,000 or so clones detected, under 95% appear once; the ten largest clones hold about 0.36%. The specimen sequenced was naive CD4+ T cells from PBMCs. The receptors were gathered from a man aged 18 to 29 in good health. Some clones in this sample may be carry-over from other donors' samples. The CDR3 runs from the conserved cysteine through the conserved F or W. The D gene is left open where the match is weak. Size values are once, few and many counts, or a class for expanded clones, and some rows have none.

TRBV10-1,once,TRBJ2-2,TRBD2,CASSEGLAGSYTGELFF,TGCGCCAGCAGTGAGGGACTAGCGGGATCCTACACCGGGGAGCTGTTTTTT
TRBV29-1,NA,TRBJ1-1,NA,CSVERPLNTEAFF,TGCAGCGTTGAAAGGCCTTTGAACACTGAAGCTTTCTTT
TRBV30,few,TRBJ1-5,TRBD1,CAWSGTDNQPQHF,TGTGCCTGGAGCGGGACAGACAATCAGCCCCAGCATTTT
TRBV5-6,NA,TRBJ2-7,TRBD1,CASSWRGSTGGPYEQYF,TGTGCCAGCAGCTGGAGGGGCTCGACAGGGGGCCCCTACGAGCAGTACTTC
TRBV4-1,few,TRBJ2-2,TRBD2,CASSQGIGRTGELFF,TGCGCCAGCAGCCAAGGGATCGGGAGGACCGGGGAGCTGTTTTTT
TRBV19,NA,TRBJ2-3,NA,CASREQGTDTQYF,TGTGCCAGTAGAGAACAGGGCACAGATACGCAGTATTTT
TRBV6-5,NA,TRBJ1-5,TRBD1,CASSRTGGQPQHF,TGTGCCAGCAGTCGGACAGGGGGGCAGCCCCAGCATTTT
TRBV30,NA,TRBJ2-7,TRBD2,CAWSGRASGSSYEQYF,TGTGCCTGGAGTGGACGGGCTAGCGGAAGCTCCTACGAGCAGTACTTC
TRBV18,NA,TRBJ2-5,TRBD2,CASSSSSGRETQYF,TGTGCCAGCTCATCATCTAGCGGGAGAGAGACCCAGTACTTC
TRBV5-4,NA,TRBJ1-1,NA,CASRNRDNTEAFF,TGTGCCAGCAGAAACAGGGATAACACTGAAGCTTTCTTT
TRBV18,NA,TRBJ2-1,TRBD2,CASSPPGLADSYNEQFF,TGTGCCAGCTCACCACCCGGACTAGCGGACTCCTACAATGAGCAGTTCTTC
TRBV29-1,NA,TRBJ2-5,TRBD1,CSVRQGSETQYF,TGCAGCGTTAGACAGGGGTCAGAGACCCAGTACTTC
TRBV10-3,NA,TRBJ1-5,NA,CAISEVGPNQPQHF,TGTGCCATCAGTGAGGTAGGGCCCAATCAGCCCCAGCATTTT
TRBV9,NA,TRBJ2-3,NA,CASSVGQIDTQYF,TGTGCCAGCAGCGTAGGACAGATAGATACGCAGTATTTT
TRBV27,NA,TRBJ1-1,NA,CASSLYRRDTEAFF,TGTGCCAGCAGTTTATACCGGAGGGACACTGAAGCTTTCTTT
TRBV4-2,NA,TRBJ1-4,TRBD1,CASSLGRSRDSRAEKLFF,TGTGCCAGCAGCCTCGGAAGGAGCCGGGACAGCAGGGCAGAAAAACTGTTTTTT
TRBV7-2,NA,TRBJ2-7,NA,CASSLYSEQYF,TGTGCCAGCAGCTTATATTCCGAGCAGTACTTC
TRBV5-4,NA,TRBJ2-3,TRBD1,CASSHPTGELADTQYF,TGTGCCAGCAGCCACCCGACAGGGGAACTCGCAGATACGCAGTATTTT
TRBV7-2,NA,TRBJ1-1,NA,CASSFTGRVTEAFF,TGTGCCAGCAGCTTCACAGGTCGGGTCACTGAAGCTTTCTTT
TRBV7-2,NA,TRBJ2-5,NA,CASSLVGPETQYF,TGTGCCAGCAGCTTAGTCGGACCAGAGACCCAGTACTTC
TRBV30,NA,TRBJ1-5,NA,CAWSTSGYQPQHF,TGTGCCTGGAGTACCTCAGGGTACCAGCCCCAGCATTTT
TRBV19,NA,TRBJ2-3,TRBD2,CASTPAGWSSGRATAQYF,TGTGCCAGTACTCCCGCCGGGTGGTCTAGCGGGAGGGCCACGGCGCAGTATTTT